The TCR beta chain under discussion was sequenced for a study of Graves' ophthalmopathy and Graves' hyperthyroidism. The CDR3 spans 14 residues. V was pared by 9 bases and J by 0 bases, with 15 bases between. The authors amplified TCR beta CDR3 regions, and they did so from RNA transcripts for repertoire sequencing. First-round RT-PCR used HTBI primers; second-round multiplex PCR followed. TCRdb called the multiplex PCR reads again in MiXCR, with one record for every CDR3 protein. The table records about 220,000 distinct CDR3 sequences, 20% to 25% of them present only once. This clonotype was seen repeatedly, ten times or more.

The clonotype originates from a woman aged 45-65 years with Graves' ophthalmopathy. V gene TRBV12-3 or TRBV12-4 combines with J gene TRBJ2-7, with D possibly being TRBD1 or TRBD2 (7 bases each). Source material: peripheral blood. CDR3 DNA: TGTGCCAGTACAGGGGACTATGGCTCCTACGAGCAGTACTTC. This encodes CASTGDYGSYEQYF.